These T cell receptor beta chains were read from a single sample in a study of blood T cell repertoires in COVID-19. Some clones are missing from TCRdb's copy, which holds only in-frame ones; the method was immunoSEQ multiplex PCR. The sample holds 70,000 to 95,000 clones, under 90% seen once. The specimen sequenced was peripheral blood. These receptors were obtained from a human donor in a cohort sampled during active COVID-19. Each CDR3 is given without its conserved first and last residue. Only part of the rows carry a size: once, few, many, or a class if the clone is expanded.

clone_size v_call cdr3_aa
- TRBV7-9 ASSLGSGSPLH
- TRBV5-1 ASSYRDKGMETQY
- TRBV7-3 ASSPDRHNEQF
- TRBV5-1 ASSFDRPRSSGANVLT
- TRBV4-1 ASSQGYVIAGDSYNEQF
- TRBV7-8 ASSPGGRNTEAF
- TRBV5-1 ASSWNPGTGSNEQF
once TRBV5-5 ASSLNLQGHQPQH
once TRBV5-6 ASSLVADRGVGNEQF
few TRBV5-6 ASSLFRGGYQPQH
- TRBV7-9 ASSGGLAGGAYEQY
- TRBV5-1 ASRAGTGGNTEAF
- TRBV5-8 ASSQVDRWSNQPQH
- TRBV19 ASSIRTGGFGSNQPQH